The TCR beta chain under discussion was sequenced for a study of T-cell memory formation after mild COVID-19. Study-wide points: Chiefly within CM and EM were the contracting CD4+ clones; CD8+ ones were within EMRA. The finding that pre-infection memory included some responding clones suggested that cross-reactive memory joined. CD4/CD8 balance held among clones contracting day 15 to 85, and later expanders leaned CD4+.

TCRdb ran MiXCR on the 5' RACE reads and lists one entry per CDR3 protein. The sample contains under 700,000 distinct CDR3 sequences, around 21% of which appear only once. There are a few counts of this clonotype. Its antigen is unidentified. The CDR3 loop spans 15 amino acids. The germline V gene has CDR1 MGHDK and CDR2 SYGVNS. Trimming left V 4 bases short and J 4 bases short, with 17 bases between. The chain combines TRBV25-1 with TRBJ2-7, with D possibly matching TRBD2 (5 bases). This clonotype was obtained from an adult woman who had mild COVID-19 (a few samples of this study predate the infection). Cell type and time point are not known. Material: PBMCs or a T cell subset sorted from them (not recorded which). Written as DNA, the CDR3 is TGTGCCAGCAGTGGGGCAGTCAGGACGGGGTACGAGCAGTACTTC. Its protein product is CASSGAVRTGYEQYF.